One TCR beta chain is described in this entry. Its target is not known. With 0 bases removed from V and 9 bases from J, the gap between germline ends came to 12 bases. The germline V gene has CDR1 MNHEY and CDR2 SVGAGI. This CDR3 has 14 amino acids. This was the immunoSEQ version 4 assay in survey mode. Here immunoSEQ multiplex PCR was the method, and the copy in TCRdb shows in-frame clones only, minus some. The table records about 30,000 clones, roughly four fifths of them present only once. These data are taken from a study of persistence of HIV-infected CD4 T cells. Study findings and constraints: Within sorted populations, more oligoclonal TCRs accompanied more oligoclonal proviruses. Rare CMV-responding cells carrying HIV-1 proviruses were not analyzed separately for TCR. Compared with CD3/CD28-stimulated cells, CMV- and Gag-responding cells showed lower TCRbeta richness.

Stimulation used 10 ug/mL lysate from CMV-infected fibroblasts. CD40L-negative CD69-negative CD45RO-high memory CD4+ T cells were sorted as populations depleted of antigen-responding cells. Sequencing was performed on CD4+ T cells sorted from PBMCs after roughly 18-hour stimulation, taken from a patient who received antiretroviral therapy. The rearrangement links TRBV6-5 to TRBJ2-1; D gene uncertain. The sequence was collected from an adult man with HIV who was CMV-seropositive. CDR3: CASSYSRLSVEQFF. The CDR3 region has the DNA TGTGCCAGCAGTTACTCCCGGCTATCCGTTGAGCAGTTCTTC.